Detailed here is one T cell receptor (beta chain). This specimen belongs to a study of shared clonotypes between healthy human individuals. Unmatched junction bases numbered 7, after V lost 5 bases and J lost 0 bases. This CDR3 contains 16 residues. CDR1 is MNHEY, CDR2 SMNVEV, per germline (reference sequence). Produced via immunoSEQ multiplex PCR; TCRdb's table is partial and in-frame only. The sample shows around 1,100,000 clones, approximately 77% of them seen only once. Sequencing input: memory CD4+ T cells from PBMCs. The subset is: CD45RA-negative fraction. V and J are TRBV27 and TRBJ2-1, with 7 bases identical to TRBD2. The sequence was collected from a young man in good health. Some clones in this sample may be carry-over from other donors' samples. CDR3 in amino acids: CASSKASGGSYNEQFF. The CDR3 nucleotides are TGTGCCAGCAGTAAGGCTAGCGGAGGCTCCTACAATGAGCAGTTCTTC.